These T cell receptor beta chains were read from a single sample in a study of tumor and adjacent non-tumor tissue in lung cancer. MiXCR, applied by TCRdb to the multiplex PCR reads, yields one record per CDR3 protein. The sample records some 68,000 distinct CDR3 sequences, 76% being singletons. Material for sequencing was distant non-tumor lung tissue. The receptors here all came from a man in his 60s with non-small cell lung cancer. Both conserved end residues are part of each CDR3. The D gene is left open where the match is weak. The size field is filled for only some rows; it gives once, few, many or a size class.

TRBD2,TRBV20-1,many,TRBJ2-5,CSARDRRRGGLGETQYF,TGCAGTGCTAGAGATCGCCGGCGGGGGGGCCTCGGAGAGACCCAGTACTTC
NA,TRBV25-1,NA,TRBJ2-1,CTSRPTGPGDQSPNEQFF,TGTACCAGCAGGCCGACAGGGCCGGGGGATCAGTCACCCAATGAGCAGTTCTTC
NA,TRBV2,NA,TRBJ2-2,CASSPSKSLNTGELFF,TGTGCCAGCAGTCCCTCAAAGTCATTGAACACCGGGGAGCTGTTTTTT
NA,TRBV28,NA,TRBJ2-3,CVSSSLTSQWDTDTQYF,TGTGTCAGCAGTTCCCTGACAAGCCAGTGGGACACAGATACGCAGTATTTT
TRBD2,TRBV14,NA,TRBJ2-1,CARSQDRLAGAGDEQFF,TGTGCCAGAAGCCAAGACCGACTAGCGGGAGCAGGGGATGAGCAGTTCTTC
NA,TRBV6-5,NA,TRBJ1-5,CTSRPGLPVDPQHF,TGTACCAGCAGACCGGGCCTACCCGTGGATCCCCAGCATTTT
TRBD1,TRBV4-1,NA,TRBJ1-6,CANSQVLYRGSRSPLHF,TGCGCCAACAGCCAAGTCTTATACAGGGGGAGTCGATCACCCCTCCACTTT
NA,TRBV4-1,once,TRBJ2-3,CASSQDTSQDITNTQYF,TGCGCTAGCAGCCAAGATACGAGCCAGGACATCACAAATACGCAGTATTTT
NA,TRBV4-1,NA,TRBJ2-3,CASSPDSGLTDTRYF,TGCGCCAGCAGCCCGGACAGTGGGCTGACAGATACGCGGTATTTT
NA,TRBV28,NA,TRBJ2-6,CASSPGPSSGTNVLTF,TGTGCCAGCAGCCCAGGCCCCAGCTCTGGGACCAACGTCCTGACTTTC
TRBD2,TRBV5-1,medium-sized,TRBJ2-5,CASSLASGSRGETQYF,TGCGCCAGCAGCTTGGCTAGCGGCAGTCGGGGAGAGACCCAGTACTTC
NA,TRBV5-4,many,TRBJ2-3,CASSTQITDTQYF,TGTGCCAGCAGCACCCAAATCACAGATACGCAGTATTTT
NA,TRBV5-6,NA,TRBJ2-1,CASSLKVPYNELFF,TGTGCTAGCAGCTTGAAGGTCCCTTACAATGAGCTGTTCTTC
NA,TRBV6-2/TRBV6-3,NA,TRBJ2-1,CASSCNIRGNFPLEQFF,TGTGCCAGCAGTTGCAATATACGCGGGAATTTCCCCCTTGAGCAGTTCTTC
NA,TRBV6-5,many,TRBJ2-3,CASSYSPGDTQYF,TGTGCCAGCAGTTACTCGCCGGGAGATACGCAGTATTTT
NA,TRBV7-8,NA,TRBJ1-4,CASSPPTGRANEKLFF,TGTGCCAGCAGCCCCCCGACGGGAAGGGCTAATGAAAAACTGTTTTTT
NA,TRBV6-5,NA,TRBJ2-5,CACSRTQGRETQNF,TGTGCCTGCAGTCGAACGCAGGGAAGGGAGACCCAGAACTTC
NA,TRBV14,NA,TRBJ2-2,CASTQTGLNTGELFF,TGTGCCAGCACGCAAACAGGGCTAAACACCGGGGAGCTGTTTTTT
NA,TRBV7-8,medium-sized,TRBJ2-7,CASSFEDRLYEQYF,TGTGCCAGCAGCTTCGAGGACAGACTCTACGAGCAGTACTTC
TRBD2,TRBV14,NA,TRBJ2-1,CASSQDIGLEQYNEQFF,TGTGCCAGCAGCCAGGACATAGGACTAGAGCAGTACAATGAGCAGTTCTTC
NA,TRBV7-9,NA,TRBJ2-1,CCSSLTGVDEQFF,TGTTGCAGCAGCTTGACGGGAGTAGATGAGCAGTTCTTC
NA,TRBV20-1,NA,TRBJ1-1,CSTRDLGRNMNTEAFF,TGCAGTACTAGAGATCTAGGCCGGAATATGAACACTGAAGCTTTCTTT
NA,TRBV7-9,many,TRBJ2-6,CASSLLGGSGANVLTF,TGTGCCAGCAGCTTACTAGGTGGCTCTGGGGCCAACGTCCTGACTTTC
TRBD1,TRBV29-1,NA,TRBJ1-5,CSVGQRGDPPQHF,TGCAGCGTGGGACAGAGGGGCGATCCGCCCCAGCATTTT
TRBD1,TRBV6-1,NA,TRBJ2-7,CASRVTTTDRGGNYEHHF,TGTGCCAGCAGGGTCACCACAACAGACAGGGGGGGGAACTACGAGCATCACTTC
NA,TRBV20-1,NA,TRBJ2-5,CSAQIEETQYF,TGCAGTGCTCAGATTGAAGAGACCCAGTACTTC
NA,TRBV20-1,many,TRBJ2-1,CSARDPRGDSSYNEQFF,TGCAGTGCTAGAGATCCCAGGGGCGATAGCTCCTACAATGAGCAGTTCTTC
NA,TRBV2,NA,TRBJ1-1,CAGSQGNIETFF,TGTGCCGGCAGCCAGGGTAACATTGAAACTTTCTTT
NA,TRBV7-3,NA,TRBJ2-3,CASSPRDHRTDMQYF,TGTGCCAGCAGCCCGCGGGACCATCGCACAGATATGCAGTATTTT
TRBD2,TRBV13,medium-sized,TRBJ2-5,CASSLGLAGLEETQYF,TGTGCCAGCAGCCTCGGACTAGCGGGTTTAGAAGAGACCCAGTACTTC
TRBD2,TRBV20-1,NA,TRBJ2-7,CSVTSLAQRDLYEQYF,TGCAGTGTCACATCTTTGGCTCAGCGGGACCTCTACGAGCAGTACTTC
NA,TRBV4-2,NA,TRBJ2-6,CTSSQEALSGPNVLTF,TGTACCAGCAGCCAAGAAGCCCTCTCTGGGCCCAACGTCCTGACTTTC
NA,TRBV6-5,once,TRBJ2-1,CASSYGVLDDQIF,TGTGCCAGCAGTTACGGGGTCCTGGATGACCAAATCTTC
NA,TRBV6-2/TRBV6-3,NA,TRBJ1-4,CASSYVQEDGEKLFF,TGTGCCAGCAGTTACGTTCAGGAGGACGGGGAAAAACTGTTTTTC
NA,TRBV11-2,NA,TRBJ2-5,CAGSTSDGQETKYF,TGTGCCGGCAGCACATCCGACGGGCAAGAGACCAAGTACTTC
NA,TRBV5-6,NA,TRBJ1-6,CASSLRQGNGLPLRF,TGTGCCAGCAGTTTGAGGCAGGGGAATGGATTACCCCTCCGCTTT
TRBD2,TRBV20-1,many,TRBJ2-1,CSARDRGSYYNEQFF,TGCAGTGCTAGAGATCGCGGGAGCTACTACAATGAGCAGTTCTTC
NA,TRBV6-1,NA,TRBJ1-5,CTSSGSGNQPQHF,TGTACCAGCAGCGGCTCGGGCAATCAGCCTCAGCATTTT
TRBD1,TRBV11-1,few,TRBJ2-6,CVSSRTGRPSGANVLTF,TGTGTCAGTAGTCGGACAGGTAGGCCTTCTGGGGCCAACGTCCTAACTTTC
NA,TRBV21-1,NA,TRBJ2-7,CASSKALGQGSYDQYF,TGTGCCAGCAGTAAAGCGCTGGGACAGGGATCCTACGATCAGTACTTC
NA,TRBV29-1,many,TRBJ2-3,CSVEDSTHTDTQYF,TGCAGCGTTGAAGATAGTACCCACACAGATACGCAGTATTTT